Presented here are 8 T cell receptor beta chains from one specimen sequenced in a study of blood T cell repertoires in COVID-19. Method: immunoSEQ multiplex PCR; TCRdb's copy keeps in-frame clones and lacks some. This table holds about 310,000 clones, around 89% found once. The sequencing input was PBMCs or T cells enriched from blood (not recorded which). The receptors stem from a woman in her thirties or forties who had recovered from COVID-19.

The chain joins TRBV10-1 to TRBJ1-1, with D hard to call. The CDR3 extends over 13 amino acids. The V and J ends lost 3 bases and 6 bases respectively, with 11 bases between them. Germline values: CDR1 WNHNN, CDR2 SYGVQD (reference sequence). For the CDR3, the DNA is TGCGCCAGCAGTGAAATTCCGGGATCTGAAGCTTTCTTT. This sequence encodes CASSEIPGSEAFF.

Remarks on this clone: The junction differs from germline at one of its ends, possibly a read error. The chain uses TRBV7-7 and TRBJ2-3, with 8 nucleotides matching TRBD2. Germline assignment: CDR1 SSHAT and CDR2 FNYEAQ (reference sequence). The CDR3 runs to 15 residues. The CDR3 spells CASSLAGHSTDTQYF. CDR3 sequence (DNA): TGTGCTAGCAGCTTAGCGGGACATAGCACAGATACGCAGTATTTT.

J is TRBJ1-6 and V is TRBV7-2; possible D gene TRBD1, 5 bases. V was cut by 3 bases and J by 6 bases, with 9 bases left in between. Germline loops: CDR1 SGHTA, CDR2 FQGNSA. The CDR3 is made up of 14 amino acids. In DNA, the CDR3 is TGTGCCAGCAGCTTGGGGGGGGGTAATTCACCCCTCCACTTT. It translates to CASSLGGGNSPLHF.

This chain's CDR3 is CASSIPGDRNQPQHF. The CDR3 bases are TGTGCCAGTAGTATTCCAGGGGATCGCAATCAGCCCCAGCATTTT. The chain uses TRBV19 and TRBJ1-5; maybe TRBD1 (6 bases). Trimming removed 3 bases at V and 2 bases at J, with 11 bases between. The CDR3 is 15 residues long. Germline V gene lookup returns CDR1 LNHDA and CDR2 SQIVND (reference sequence).

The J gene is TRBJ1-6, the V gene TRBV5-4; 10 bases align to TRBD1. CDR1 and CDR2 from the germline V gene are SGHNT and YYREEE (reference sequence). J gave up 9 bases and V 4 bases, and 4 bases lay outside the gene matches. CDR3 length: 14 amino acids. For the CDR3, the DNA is TGTGCCAGCAGCCCGGGACAGGGGATTTCACCCCTCCACTTT. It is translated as CASSPGQGISPLHF. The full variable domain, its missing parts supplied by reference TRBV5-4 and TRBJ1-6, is ETGVTQSPTHLIKTRGQQVTLRCSSQSGHNTVSWYQQALGQGPQFIFQYYREEENGRGNFPPRFSGLQFPNYSSELNVNALELDDSALYLCASSPGQGISPLHFGNGTRLTVT.

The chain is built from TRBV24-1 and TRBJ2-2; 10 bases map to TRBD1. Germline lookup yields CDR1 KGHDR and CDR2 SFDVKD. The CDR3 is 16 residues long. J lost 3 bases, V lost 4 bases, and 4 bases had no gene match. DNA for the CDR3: TGTGCCACCAGTGACCCGGACAGGGGGTACACCGGGGAGCTGTTTTTT. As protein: CATSDPDRGYTGELFF.

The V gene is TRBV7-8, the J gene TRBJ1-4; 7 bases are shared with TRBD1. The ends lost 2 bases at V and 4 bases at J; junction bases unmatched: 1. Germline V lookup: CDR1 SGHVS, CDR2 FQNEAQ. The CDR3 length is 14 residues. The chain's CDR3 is CASSLRGHNEKLFF. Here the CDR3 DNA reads TGTGCCAGCAGCTTAAGGGGGCATAATGAAAAACTGTTTTTT.

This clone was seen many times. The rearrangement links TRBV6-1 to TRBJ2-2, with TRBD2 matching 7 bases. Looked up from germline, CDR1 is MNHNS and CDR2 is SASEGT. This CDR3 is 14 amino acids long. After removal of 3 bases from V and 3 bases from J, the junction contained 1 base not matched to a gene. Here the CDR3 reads CASSEREYTGELFF. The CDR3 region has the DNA TGTGCCAGCAGTGAGCGGGAGTACACCGGGGAGCTGTTTTTT.